The clone carrying this TCR beta chain was detected ten times or more. Total RNA (around 510 ng) served as template for TCR beta cDNA synthesis primed by a constant-region primer. Amplification in three nested multiplex PCR rounds with slightly modified ARM-PCR gave rise to TCR beta libraries. The two initial PCR rounds, 9 to 11 cycles each, used TRBV1-TRBV30 forward and C-beta reverse primers. TCRdb reprocessed the multiplex PCR reads with MiXCR, giving one entry per CDR3 protein. This table holds tens of thousands of distinct CDR3 sequences, about 73% found once. This sample was taken from a study of tumor-infiltrating lymphocytes in primary liver carcinoma. Trimming shortened V by 2 bases and J by 1 base, and 5 bases separated the two germline ends. This CDR3 contains 13 residues. Germline V lookup: CDR1 MNHNS, CDR2 SASEGT. From roughly 21-30 mg of unsorted bulk tissue, DNA and RNA were co-extracted together.

The sequencing sample was made of liver tumor tissue from sampling region 2. The subset is: tumor region T2, inferior pole. The chain combines TRBV6-1 with TRBJ1-1; unclear D gene. This sequence originates from a man aged 35-49 years with primary liver carcinoma and hepatitis B virus infection. The CDR3 loop reads CASSEIKNTEAFF. For the CDR3, the DNA is TGTGCCAGCAGTGAAATCAAGAACACTGAAGCTTTCTTT.